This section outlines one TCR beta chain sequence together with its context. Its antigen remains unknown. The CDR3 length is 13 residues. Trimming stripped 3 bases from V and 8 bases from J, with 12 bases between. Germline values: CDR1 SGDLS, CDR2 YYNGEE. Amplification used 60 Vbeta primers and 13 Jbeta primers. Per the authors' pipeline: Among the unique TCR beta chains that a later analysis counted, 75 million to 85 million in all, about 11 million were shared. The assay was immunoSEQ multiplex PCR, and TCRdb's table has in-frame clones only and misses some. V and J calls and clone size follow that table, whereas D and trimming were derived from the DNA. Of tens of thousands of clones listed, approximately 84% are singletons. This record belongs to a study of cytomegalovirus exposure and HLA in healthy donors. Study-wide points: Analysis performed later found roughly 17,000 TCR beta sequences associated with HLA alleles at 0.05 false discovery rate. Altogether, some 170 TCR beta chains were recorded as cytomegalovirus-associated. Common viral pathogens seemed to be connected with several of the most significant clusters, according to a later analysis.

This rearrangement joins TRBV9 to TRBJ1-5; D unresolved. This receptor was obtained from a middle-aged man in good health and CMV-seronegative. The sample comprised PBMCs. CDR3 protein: CASSDRGIKPQHF. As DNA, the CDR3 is TGTGCCAGCAGCGACCGAGGGATCAAGCCCCAGCATTTT.